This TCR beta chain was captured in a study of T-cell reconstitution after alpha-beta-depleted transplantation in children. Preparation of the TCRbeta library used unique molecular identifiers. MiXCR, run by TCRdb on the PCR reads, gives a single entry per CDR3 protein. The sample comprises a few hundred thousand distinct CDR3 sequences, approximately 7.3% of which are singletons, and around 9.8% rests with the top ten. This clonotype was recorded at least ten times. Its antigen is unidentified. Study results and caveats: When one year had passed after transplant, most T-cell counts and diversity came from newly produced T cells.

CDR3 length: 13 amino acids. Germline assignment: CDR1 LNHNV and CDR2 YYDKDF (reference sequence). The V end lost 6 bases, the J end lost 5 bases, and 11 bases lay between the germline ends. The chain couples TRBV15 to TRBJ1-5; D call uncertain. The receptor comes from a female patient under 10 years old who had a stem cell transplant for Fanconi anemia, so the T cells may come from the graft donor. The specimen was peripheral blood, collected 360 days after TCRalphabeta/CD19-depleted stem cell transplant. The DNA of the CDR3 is TGTGCCACCAGTCTGGAGGGAGATCAGCCCCAGCATTTT. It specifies CATSLEGDQPQHF.